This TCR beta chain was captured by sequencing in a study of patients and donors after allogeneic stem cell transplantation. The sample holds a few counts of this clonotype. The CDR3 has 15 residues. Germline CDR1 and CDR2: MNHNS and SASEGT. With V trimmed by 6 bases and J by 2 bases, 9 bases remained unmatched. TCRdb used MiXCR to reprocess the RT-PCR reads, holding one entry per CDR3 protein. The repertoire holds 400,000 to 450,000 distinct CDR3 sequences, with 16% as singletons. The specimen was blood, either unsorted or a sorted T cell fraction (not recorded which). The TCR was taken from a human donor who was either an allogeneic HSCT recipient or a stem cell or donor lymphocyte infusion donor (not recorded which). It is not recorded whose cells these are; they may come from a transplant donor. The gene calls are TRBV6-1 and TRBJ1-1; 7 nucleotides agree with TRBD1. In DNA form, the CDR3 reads TGTGCCAGCAGAGGGATGAGGGGGCAAAACACTGAAGCTTTCTTT. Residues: CASRGMRGQNTEAFF.